These 31 T cell receptor beta chains were sequenced from one sample in a study of cytomegalovirus exposure and HLA in healthy donors. Measured with immunoSEQ multiplex PCR; TCRdb has only the in-frame clones, and not every one. The sample has fewer than 120,000 clones, roughly 88% seen once. The sample taken for sequencing was PBMCs. The receptors were sampled from a woman in her 30s in good health and CMV-seropositive.

The J gene is TRBJ1-6, the V gene TRBV2; no definite D call. Trimming left V 10 bases short and J 10 bases short, with 20 bases between. Germline CDR1 reads SNHLY; CDR2 reads FYNNEI. The CDR3 is made up of 14 amino acids. The CDR3 loop is CAMKNDGEGSPLHF. In nucleotides, the CDR3 is TGTGCCATGAAGAACGACGGGGAAGGGTCACCCCTCCACTTT.

This chain uses TRBV7-7 with TRBJ2-3; the D is unclear. The V end was cut by 2 bases, the J end by 4 bases, with 10 bases between. This CDR3 is 14 amino acids long. Per germline, CDR1 SSHAT and CDR2 FNYEAQ (reference sequence). CDR3 sequence (DNA): TGTGCCAGCAGCTTATCCTTAGTGGCAGATACGCAGTATTTT. As protein: CASSLSLVADTQYF.

The genes are TRBV6-6 and TRBJ1-2; maybe TRBD1 (6 bases). The CDR3 has 14 residues. CDR1 is MNHNY and CDR2 is SVGAGI in the germline V gene (reference sequence). Trimming cost V 5 bases and J 8 bases, with 18 bases left between them. CDR3 in DNA: TGTGCCAGCAGTCATGCTGGGGGCTTTGGGGGCTACACCTTC. Amino acids: CASSHAGGFGGYTF.

In DNA, the CDR3 is TGTGCCAGCAGCTTGACAGGGCCGTCTGGAAACACCATATATTTT. Its translation is CASSLTGPSGNTIYF. The V and J genes are TRBV11-2 and TRBJ1-3; TRBD1 matches at 7 bases. CDR1 SGHAT and CDR2 FQNNGV come from the germline V gene. The V and J ends lost 3 bases and 1 base, in that order; junction bases with no gene match: 3. This CDR3 has 15 amino acids.

This chain links TRBV19 with TRBJ2-1; D may be TRBD2 (5 bases). The V end lost 5 bases, the J end lost 8 bases, and 13 bases lay between the germline ends. Germline CDR1 LNHDA, CDR2 SQIVND (reference sequence). The CDR3 runs 13 residues. CDR3 sequence: CASSVASLDEQFF. In nucleotides, the CDR3 is TGTGCCAGTAGTGTGGCTAGCCTTGATGAGCAGTTCTTC. The full variable domain, with the rest looked up from reference TRBV19 and TRBJ2-1, is DGGITQSPKYLFRKEGQNVTLSCEQNLNHDAMYWYRQDPGQGLRLIYYSQIVNDFQKGDIAEGYSVSREKKESFPLTVTSAQKNPTAFYLCASSVASLDEQFFGPGTRLTVL.

The chain is built from TRBV5-6 and TRBJ1-5; TRBD1 aligns across 7 bases. The CDR3 spans 14 residues. The J segment lost 2 bases and the V segment lost 2 bases, leaving 1 base of the junction unmatched. Germline assignment: CDR1 SGHDT and CDR2 YYEEEE. CDR3 sequence reads: CASSFTGGNQPQHF. Written as DNA, the CDR3 is TGTGCCAGCAGCTTCACAGGGGGCAATCAGCCCCAGCATTTT.

The chain is built from TRBV7-9 and TRBJ2-5; 8 nucleotides agree with TRBD1. The CDR3 runs to 14 residues. Germline V CDR1 and CDR2: SEHNR, FQNEAQ (reference sequence). Unmatched junction bases numbered 3, after V lost 3 bases and J lost 3 bases. CDR3 in DNA: TGTGCCAGCAGCTTGGGACAGGAAAAAGAGACCCAGTACTTC. Its protein product is CASSLGQEKETQYF. The whole variable domain, remainder taken from reference TRBV7-9 and TRBJ2-5, is DTGVSQNPRHKITKRGQNVTFRCDPISEHNRLYWYRQTLGQGPEFLTYFQNEAQLEKSRLLSDRFSAERPKGSFSTLEIQRTEQGDSAMYLCASSLGQEKETQYFGPGTRLLVL.

This clone was picked up one time. This rearrangement joins TRBV11-3 to TRBJ2-1, with TRBD1 identical over 7 bases. The CDR3 loop spans 15 amino acids. Per the germline V gene, CDR1 is SGHNT and CDR2 is YENEEA. V dropped 4 bases and J dropped 3; count of bases not matched to a gene: 6. In nucleotides, the CDR3 is TGTGCCAGCAGCTCGGTGGCAGGGGGCTACAATGAGCAGTTCTTC. Protein: CASSSVAGGYNEQFF.

The chain couples TRBV5-4 to TRBJ2-2; 8 bases map to TRBD2. With 6 bases clipped from V and 6 bases from J, the junction kept 10 bases outside the gene matches. The CDR3 is made up of 15 amino acids. Germline V lookup: CDR1 SGHNT, CDR2 YYREEE (reference sequence). DNA for the CDR3: TGTGCCAGCACCCCATGGGGGACTAGGGCCGGGGAGCTGTTTTTT. Amino acid sequence: CASTPWGTRAGELFF.

The chain carries TRBV12-5 and TRBJ2-1; 7 nucleotides align to TRBD1. Germline-derived CDR1 and CDR2 are LGHNT and FRNRAP. The CDR3 is 17 residues long. With 0 bases clipped from V and 0 bases from J, the junction kept 5 bases outside the gene matches. In DNA form, the CDR3 reads TGTGCTAGTGGTTTGGTACTCGGGACAGCCTCCTACAATGAGCAGTTCTTC. It codes for CASGLVLGTASYNEQFF.

The chain employs TRBV2 and TRBJ2-5; D gene unclear. CDR3 size: 13 residues. CDR1 and CDR2 (germline): SNHLY, FYNNEI. V lost 5 bases and J lost 0, with 7 bases in between. The CDR3 here is CASSQDNQETQYF. CDR3 nucleotide sequence: TGTGCCAGCAGTCAAGACAACCAAGAGACCCAGTACTTC.

The rearrangement uses TRBV5-1 and TRBJ2-3; 9 nucleotides line up with TRBD2. Unmatched junction bases numbered 5, after V lost 8 bases and J lost 4 bases. The CDR3 consists of 13 residues. Germline assignment: CDR1 SGHRS and CDR2 YFSETQ. DNA of the CDR3: TGCGCCAGTAAAGCGGGAGGATCAGATACGCAGTATTTT. This gives the protein CASKAGGSDTQYF.

This chain joins TRBV10-3 and TRBJ1-2; D gene uncertain. The germline V gene has CDR1 ENHRY and CDR2 SYGVKD. V gave up 10 bases and J gave up 0 bases, with 6 bases separating them. The CDR3 covers 11 residues. CDR3 sequence reads: CASSTNYGYTF. CDR3 nucleotides: TGTGCCAGTAGCACTAACTATGGCTACACCTTC.

The gene calls are TRBV6-5 and TRBJ2-7; the D gene is possibly TRBD1 (5 bases). This CDR3 has 12 residues. V was pared by 8 bases and J by 3 bases, with 11 bases between. Germline values: CDR1 MNHEY, CDR2 SVGAGI. The CDR3 bases are TGTGCCAGCTCCCAGGGTAGCTACGAGCAGTACTTC. It encodes CASSQGSYEQYF.

The gene calls are TRBV5-6 and TRBJ1-4; tentative D call: TRBD1 (5 bases). V was clipped by 4 bases and J by 5 bases, with 18 bases between them. Germline V gene sequence: CDR1 SGHDT, CDR2 YYEEEE. The CDR3 totals 16 residues. CDR3 DNA: TGTGCCAGCAGCCCCGGAGCGGGGGTCTCGAATGAAAAACTGTTTTTT. Its translation is CASSPGAGVSNEKLFF.

The chain combines TRBV19 with TRBJ1-1; D perhaps matches TRBD1 (6 bases). The CDR3 is made up of 12 amino acids. V was cut by 6 bases and J by 8 bases, with 13 bases left in between. CDR1 is LNHDA and CDR2 is SQIVND in the germline V gene (reference sequence). CDR3 region: CASSLGGPEAFF. In nucleotides, the CDR3 is TGTGCCAGTAGCCTAGGGGGACCAGAAGCTTTCTTT.

V is TRBV4-2 and J is TRBJ1-1; D may be TRBD1 (5 bases). The germline V gene encodes CDR1 LGHNA and CDR2 YNFKEQ. The CDR3 has 16 residues. The V and J ends lost 1 base and 5 bases respectively, with 17 bases between them. The CDR3 here is CASSQGAGSRDTEAFF. CDR3 nucleotide sequence: TGTGCCAGCAGCCAAGGAGCAGGGTCTAGAGATACTGAAGCTTTCTTT.

This clone has a handful of counts. J is TRBJ2-1 and V is TRBV6-5, with D possibly being TRBD1 (6 bases). Germline assignment: CDR1 MNHEY and CDR2 SVGAGI. This CDR3 is 15 amino acids long. V gave up 9 bases and J gave up 3 bases, with 18 bases separating them. The CDR3 coding sequence is TGTGCCAGTACAAACAGGGAAGGGGGCTACAATGAGCAGTTCTTC. It encodes CASTNREGGYNEQFF.

This clone showed up just a few times. V gene TRBV9 combines with J gene TRBJ2-3; D is perhaps TRBD2 (5 bases). This CDR3 is 15 amino acids long. V lost 0 bases and J lost 3, with 11 bases in between. The V gene's germline CDR1 is SGDLS and CDR2 YYNGEE. CDR3 DNA sequence: TGTGCCAGCAGCGTAGGGACTCTGGGGACAGATACGCAGTATTTT. Residues: CASSVGTLGTDTQYF.

The sample holds one count of this clone. This sequence joins TRBV29-1 and TRBJ2-1, with 7 bases aligning to TRBD2. Germline CDR1 reads SQVTM; CDR2 reads ANQGSEA. V dropped 6 bases and J dropped 5; count of bases not matched to a gene: 10. The CDR3 is 14 residues long. CDR3 DNA: TGCAGCGTAGATAGGACTAGTAAGGACAATGAGCAGTTCTTC. It encodes CSVDRTSKDNEQFF.

This chain connects TRBV7-2 to TRBJ1-2; no reliable D call. With 4 bases removed from V and 3 bases from J, the gap between germline ends came to 18 bases. This CDR3 has 16 amino acids. Germline CDR1 and CDR2: SGHTA and FQGNSA. In nucleotides, the CDR3 is TGTGCCAGCAGCTCGCAAATGCGGGGAACGCACTATGGCTACACCTTC. The encoded protein is CASSSQMRGTHYGYTF. The whole variable domain, remainder taken from reference TRBV7-2 and TRBJ1-2, is GAGVSQSPSNKVTEKGKDVELRCDPISGHTALYWYRQSLGQGLEFLIYFQGNSAPDKSGLPSDRFSAERTGGSVSTLTIQRTQQEDSAVYLCASSSQMRGTHYGYTFGSGTRLTVV.

The chain couples TRBV25-1 to TRBJ2-7; D is perhaps TRBD1 (5 bases). V was trimmed by 4 bases and J by 5 bases, leaving 12 bases between them. The CDR3 loop spans 13 amino acids. Looked up from germline, CDR1 is MGHDK and CDR2 is SYGVNS. In DNA, the CDR3 is TGTGCCAGCAGTGCAGGGTTCTCTCACGAGCAGTACTTC. Protein sequence: CASSAGFSHEQYF.

The chain recombines TRBV11-2 with TRBJ2-7; D might be TRBD1 (5 bases). Trimming removed 2 bases from V and 5 bases from J, with 10 bases in between. This CDR3 is 13 amino acids long. Germline V gene sequence: CDR1 SGHAT, CDR2 FQNNGV. The CDR3 here is CASSLWGNDEQYF. The CDR3 DNA follows: TGTGCCAGCAGCTTATGGGGCAACGACGAGCAGTACTTC.

J is TRBJ1-6 and V is TRBV2, with 10 positions matching TRBD1. J was trimmed by 6 bases and V by 5 bases; bases with no gene match: 7. The CDR3 loop spans 16 amino acids. Germline V gene lookup returns CDR1 SNHLY and CDR2 FYNNEI. The CDR3, as DNA: TGTGCCAGCAGTCGGGAGACAGGGGGCTTTAATTCACCCCTCCACTTT. Protein sequence: CASSRETGGFNSPLHF.

This chain connects TRBV30 to TRBJ2-3, with D possibly TRBD2 on 5 matching bases. The V and J ends lost 5 bases and 8 bases respectively, with 14 bases between them. This CDR3 is built from 12 residues. Per germline, CDR1 GTSNPN and CDR2 SVGIG (reference sequence). CDR3 nucleotides: TGTGCCTGGGGGGTAGCTCGGGGTACGCAGTATTTT. Translated: CAWGVARGTQYF.

The rearrangement links TRBV2 to TRBJ1-6; possibly TRBD1 for D (6 bases). Per germline, CDR1 SNHLY and CDR2 FYNNEI. V was clipped by 6 bases and J by 5 bases, with 8 bases between them. This CDR3 is 13 amino acids long. DNA for the CDR3: TGTGCCAGCAGGAGGACAGATAATTCACCCCTCCACTTT. Translated, it gives CASRRTDNSPLHF.

The chain carries TRBV6-5 and TRBJ2-7; 14 bases fit TRBD2. CDR1 and CDR2 (germline): MNHEY, SVGAGI. The V segment lost 8 bases and the J segment 3 bases; nucleotides outside the gene matches: 6. The CDR3 is made up of 15 amino acids. CDR3 nucleotides: TGTGCCAGCGCCCCGGGACTAGCGGGAGTCTACGAGCAGTACTTC. It specifies CASAPGLAGVYEQYF.

V is TRBV15 and J is TRBJ1-1, with a tentative D call TRBD1 (5 bases). The CDR3 is made up of 12 amino acids. V was pared by 2 bases and J by 8 bases, with 9 bases between. CDR1 is LNHNV, CDR2 YYDKDF, per germline (reference sequence). CDR3 residues: CATSRPGGEAFF. The CDR3, as DNA: TGTGCCACCAGCAGACCCGGGGGAGAAGCTTTCTTT.

The chain is built from TRBV2 and TRBJ1-3, with D perhaps TRBD1 (5 bases). Trimming took 9 bases from V and 1 from J, leaving 10 bases between them. Germline assignment: CDR1 SNHLY and CDR2 FYNNEI. This CDR3 comprises 13 residues. The DNA of the CDR3 is TGTGCCAGAAAACAGGCTTCTGGAAACACCATATATTTT. Translating gives CARKQASGNTIYF.

The chain carries TRBV6-1 and TRBJ2-1, with TRBD1 matching over 12 bases. CDR3 length equals 19 residues. Trimming cost V 2 bases and J 6 bases; bases outside gene matches: 14. CDR1 and CDR2 (germline): MNHNS, SASEGT. CDR3 coding DNA: TGTGCCAGCAGTGAACCCCGCAAGAGTGGGACAGGGGGCTCCAATGAGCAGTTCTTC. Residues: CASSEPRKSGTGGSNEQFF.

The genes are TRBV18 and TRBJ1-1, with D unresolved. The V and J ends lost 6 bases and 4 bases respectively, with 15 bases between them. From germline, CDR1 is KGHSH and CDR2 LQKENI. The CDR3 consists of 14 residues. In DNA, the CDR3 is TGTGCCAGCTCGTCAAACCCGACAAGCACTGAAGCTTTCTTT. Protein product: CASSSNPTSTEAFF.